Presented here are 21 T cell receptor beta chains from one specimen sequenced in a study of blood T cell repertoires in COVID-19. Some clones are missing from TCRdb's copy, which holds only in-frame ones; the method was immunoSEQ multiplex PCR. The table lists about 200,000 clones, roughly four fifths of them singletons. The sample comprised peripheral blood. Receptor source: a woman aged 40 to 50 with acute or convalescent COVID-19.

The rearrangement joins TRBV14 to TRBJ2-4, with D maybe TRBD2 (5 bases). The germline V and J ends were trimmed by 0 bases and 2 bases, with 14 bases remaining between them. CDR3 length: 17 amino acids. Germline loops: CDR1 SGHDN, CDR2 FVKESK. This chain's CDR3 is CASSQDPMSGTKNIQYF. CDR3 sequence (DNA): TGTGCCAGCAGCCAAGATCCGATGTCGGGGACCAAAAACATTCAGTACTTC.

Many counts were recorded for this clone. The V and J genes are TRBV30 and TRBJ1-1; the D is unclear. CDR1 GTSNPN and CDR2 SVGIG come from the germline V gene (reference sequence). The V and J ends lost 0 bases and 1 base respectively, with 9 bases between them. The CDR3 extends over 14 amino acids. The CDR3 here is CAWSVQARNTEAFF. The DNA of the CDR3 is TGTGCCTGGAGTGTTCAGGCGAGGAACACTGAAGCTTTCTTT.

V gene TRBV5-4 combines with J gene TRBJ2-3, with 9 bases that match TRBD2. V lost 0 bases to trimming and J lost 3 bases; unmatched junction nucleotides: 5. Germline V lookup: CDR1 SGHNT, CDR2 YYREEE (reference sequence). This CDR3 contains 16 residues. Written as DNA, the CDR3 is TGTGCCAGCAGCTTGGCTAGCGGGAACCCGACAGATACGCAGTATTTT. This gives the protein CASSLASGNPTDTQYF.

This clone was observed once. The chain is built from TRBV7-2 and TRBJ1-1; 8 nucleotides line up with TRBD1. The V gene's germline CDR1 is SGHTA and CDR2 FQGNSA. This CDR3 contains 15 residues. Losses at the gene ends were 6 bases for V and 5 bases for J; bases not matched to a gene: 11. Here the CDR3 DNA reads TGTGCCAGCAGAGGACAGGGCCAAATCGGTACTGAAGCTTTCTTT. Translated, it gives CASRGQGQIGTEAFF.

V gene TRBV10-2 combines with J gene TRBJ2-7, with TRBD2 matching over 10 bases. Germline CDR1 is WSHSY and CDR2 is SAAADI. The length of the CDR3 is 16 residues. With 4 bases clipped from V and 2 bases from J, the junction kept 8 bases outside the gene matches. As DNA, the CDR3 is TGCGCCAGCAGTGGGGGTCGAGCGGGGGGGACCTACGAGCAGTACTTC. Translating it yields CASSGGRAGGTYEQYF.

This clone appeared a single time. This chain uses TRBV7-2 with TRBJ2-2; 7 bases match TRBD2. Germline V gene sequence: CDR1 SGHTA, CDR2 FQGNSA. Trimming took 5 bases from V and 6 from J; bases not matched to a gene: 6. This CDR3 is built from 14 residues. For the CDR3, the DNA is TGTGCCAGCAGCGCCCAAACTAGCGCCGGGGAGCTGTTTTTT. Its protein product is CASSAQTSAGELFF. Full variable domain (outside the CDR3, taken from reference TRBV7-2 and TRBJ2-2): GAGVSQSPSNKVTEKGKDVELRCDPISGHTALYWYRQSLGQGLEFLIYFQGNSAPDKSGLPSDRFSAERTGGSVSTLTIQRTQQEDSAVYLCASSAQTSAGELFFGEGSRLTVL.

This chain connects TRBV19 to TRBJ2-7; 7 bases match TRBD2. V lost 1 base, J lost 0 bases, and 3 bases stayed unmatched. The germline gives CDR1 LNHDA, CDR2 SQIVND (reference sequence). The CDR3 is 15 residues long. The CDR3 loop is CASSIGGGGSYEQYF. CDR3 DNA: TGTGCCAGTAGTATAGGAGGCGGGGGCTCCTACGAGCAGTACTTC.

J is TRBJ2-7 and V is TRBV20-1; no clear D gene. The V gene's germline CDR1 is DFQATT and CDR2 SNEGSKA (reference sequence). The V gene lost 1 base and the J gene lost 5 bases, with 6 bases spanning the gap. The CDR3 loop spans 11 amino acids. CDR3 amino acids: CSARVEDEQYF. The CDR3 DNA is TGCAGTGCTAGAGTCGAGGACGAGCAGTACTTC.

This chain joins TRBV6-1 and TRBJ2-1; 7 bases map to TRBD1. Germline V gene sequence: CDR1 MNHNS, CDR2 SASEGT. The CDR3 totals 13 residues. Trimming at V came to 9 bases and at J to 2 bases, leaving 4 bases not matched to a gene. CDR3 nucleotide sequence: TGTGCCAGTACGGGACAGACCTACAATGAGCAGTTCTTC. It is translated as CASTGQTYNEQFF.

This clone was counted ten times or more. The chain uses TRBV7-2 and TRBJ2-7; 12 nucleotides agree with TRBD2. The CDR3 loop spans 14 amino acids. Germline CDR1 reads SGHTA; CDR2 reads FQGNSA. After removal of 5 bases from V and 12 bases from J, the junction contained 11 bases not matched to a gene. CDR3 DNA sequence: TGTGCCAGCAGCCCTGGACTAGCGGGAACCCCCGGGTACTTC. This translates into CASSPGLAGTPGYF.

This clone was seen just once. The V gene is TRBV7-2, the J gene TRBJ2-3, with 9 bases aligning to TRBD2. Germline loops: CDR1 SGHTA, CDR2 FQGNSA. J was trimmed by 6 bases and V by 1 base; bases with no gene match: 5. This CDR3 region has 15 residues. As DNA, the CDR3 is TGTGCCAGCAGCTTAGTCGCGGGGGGGCTGGATACGCAGTATTTT. It encodes CASSLVAGGLDTQYF.

This chain joins TRBV7-2 and TRBJ2-1, with D perhaps matching TRBD2 (6 bases). The length of the CDR3 is 14 residues. Germline CDR1 and CDR2: SGHTA and FQGNSA. V was shortened by 1 base and J by 10 bases, with 14 bases between the two germline ends. The CDR3 bases are TGTGCCAGCAGCTTAGGTGGGAGGTCCGGGGAGCAGTTCTTC. Amino acids: CASSLGGRSGEQFF.

V gene TRBV3-1 (or the pseudogene TRBV3-2) combines with J gene TRBJ1-4; 9 bases are a match to TRBD1. Trimming at V came to 6 bases and at J to 6 bases, leaving 5 bases not matched to a gene. The germline gives CDR1 LGHDT, CDR2 YNNKEL (reference sequence). The CDR3 is 14 residues long. CDR3 region: CASRRTGVHEKLFF. CDR3 DNA sequence: TGTGCCAGCAGAAGGACAGGGGTACATGAAAAACTGTTTTTT.

This sequence joins TRBV7-9 and TRBJ1-2; tentative D call: TRBD1 (6 bases). CDR1 is SEHNR, CDR2 FQNEAQ, per germline (reference sequence). Trimming removed 2 bases at V and 8 bases at J, with 15 bases between. The CDR3 totals 14 residues. DNA for the CDR3: TGTGCCAGCAGCTTAAAGATTGCAGGGGACGGCTACACCTTC. This gives the protein CASSLKIAGDGYTF.

The chain recombines TRBV27 with TRBJ1-1; 9 bases agree with TRBD1. The V gene's germline CDR1 is MNHEY and CDR2 SMNVEV (reference sequence). The J segment lost 2 bases and the V segment lost 2 bases, leaving 9 bases of the junction unmatched. The CDR3 loop spans 17 amino acids. CDR3 nucleotides: TGTGCCAGCAGTTTAGTCTTCTCGGGACAGGGAAACACTGAAGCTTTCTTT. As protein: CASSLVFSGQGNTEAFF.

The chain couples TRBV10-3 to TRBJ1-1, with D unresolved. V lost 6 bases and J 1 base, leaving 6 bases between the germline ends. The CDR3 is 12 residues long. Germline lookup yields CDR1 ENHRY and CDR2 SYGVKD. The CDR3 region is CAIRQRNTEAFF. The CDR3, as DNA: TGTGCCATCAGACAGAGGAACACTGAAGCTTTCTTT.

J is TRBJ2-1 and V is TRBV11-2, with TRBD2 matching 12 bases. Trimming took 2 bases from V and 4 from J; bases not matched to a gene: 0. In germline, CDR1 is SGHAT, CDR2 FQNNGV. The CDR3 has 15 residues. The CDR3 sequence: CASSLTSGRYNEQFF. CDR3 in DNA: TGTGCCAGCAGCTTAACTAGCGGGAGGTACAATGAGCAGTTCTTC.

The CDR3 nucleotides are TGTGCCAGCAGCCCGAGGACAGAAATTCAGTACTTC. It is translated as CASSPRTEIQYF. J is TRBJ2-4 and V is TRBV6-5, with TRBD1 as a possible D gene (6 bases). This CDR3 spans 12 amino acids. Germline CDR1 MNHEY, CDR2 SVGAGI. Trimming stripped 6 bases from V and 10 bases from J, with 13 bases between.

The chain joins TRBV6-6 to TRBJ2-1; TRBD2 agrees at 13 bases. The V gene's germline CDR1 is MNHNY and CDR2 SVGAGI (reference sequence). V was clipped by 5 bases and J by 9 bases; unmatched bases: 16. The CDR3 spans 18 residues. The CDR3 DNA follows: TGTGCCAGCAGTCGCCTACCCGACACTAGCGGGAGGGGAACTGAGCAGTTCTTC. Protein: CASSRLPDTSGRGTEQFF.

The chain carries TRBV9 and TRBJ2-7; D is unclear. The V gene's germline CDR1 is SGDLS and CDR2 YYNGEE. The ends were cut back, 0 bases at V and 0 bases at J, with 7 bases in the middle. The CDR3 consists of 14 residues. The CDR3 region has the DNA TGTGCCAGCAGCGTAGTCGAGAGCTCCTACGAGCAGTACTTC. Translating it yields CASSVVESSYEQYF. Supplemented by reference TRBV9 and TRBJ2-7, the full variable domain reads DSGVTQTPKHLITATGQRVTLRCSPRSGDLSVYWYQQSLDQGLQFLIQYYNGEERAKGNILERFSAQQFPDLHSELNLSSLELGDSALYFCASSVVESSYEQYFGPGTRLTVT.

The gene calls are TRBV5-6 and TRBJ2-3; 7 positions match TRBD2. After removal of 3 bases from V and 1 base from J, the junction contained 5 bases not matched to a gene. Per the germline V gene, CDR1 is SGHDT and CDR2 is YYEEEE. The CDR3 extends over 15 amino acids. CDR3 residues: CASSWAGEGTDTQYF. CDR3 coding DNA: TGTGCCAGCAGCTGGGCGGGGGAGGGCACAGATACGCAGTATTTT.